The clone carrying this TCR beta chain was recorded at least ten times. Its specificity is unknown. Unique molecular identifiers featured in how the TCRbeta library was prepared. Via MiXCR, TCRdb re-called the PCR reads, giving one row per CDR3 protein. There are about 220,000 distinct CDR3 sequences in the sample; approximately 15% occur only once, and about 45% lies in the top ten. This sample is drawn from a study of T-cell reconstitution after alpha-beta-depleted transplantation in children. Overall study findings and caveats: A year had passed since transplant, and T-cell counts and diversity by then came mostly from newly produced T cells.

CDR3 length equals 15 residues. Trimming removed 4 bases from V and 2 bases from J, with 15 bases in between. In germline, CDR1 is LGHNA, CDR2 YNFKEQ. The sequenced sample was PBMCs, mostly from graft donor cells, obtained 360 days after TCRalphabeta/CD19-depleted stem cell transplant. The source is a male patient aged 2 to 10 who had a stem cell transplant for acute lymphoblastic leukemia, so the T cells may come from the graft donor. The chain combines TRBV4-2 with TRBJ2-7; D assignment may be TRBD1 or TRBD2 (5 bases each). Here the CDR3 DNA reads TGTGCCAGCAGCCTGACGGAGTGGGGGACCTACGAGCAGTACTTC. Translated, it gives CASSLTEWGTYEQYF.